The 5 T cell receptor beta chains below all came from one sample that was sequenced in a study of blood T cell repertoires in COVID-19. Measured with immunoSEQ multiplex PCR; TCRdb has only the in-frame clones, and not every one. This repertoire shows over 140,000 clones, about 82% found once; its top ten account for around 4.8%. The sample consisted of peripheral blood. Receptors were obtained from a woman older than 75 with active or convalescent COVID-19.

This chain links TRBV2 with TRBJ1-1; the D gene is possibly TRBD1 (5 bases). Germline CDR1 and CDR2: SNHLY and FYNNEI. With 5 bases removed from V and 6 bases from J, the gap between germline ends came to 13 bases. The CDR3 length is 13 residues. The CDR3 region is CASSFDRQSEAFF. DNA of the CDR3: TGTGCCAGCAGTTTCGACCGACAGTCTGAAGCTTTCTTT.

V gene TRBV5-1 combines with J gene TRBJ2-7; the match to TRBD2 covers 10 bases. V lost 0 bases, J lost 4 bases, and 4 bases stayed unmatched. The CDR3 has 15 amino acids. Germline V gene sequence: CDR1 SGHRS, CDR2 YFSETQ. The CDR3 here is CASSLVLAGEYEQYF. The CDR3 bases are TGCGCCAGCAGCTTGGTCCTAGCGGGGGAATACGAGCAGTACTTC.

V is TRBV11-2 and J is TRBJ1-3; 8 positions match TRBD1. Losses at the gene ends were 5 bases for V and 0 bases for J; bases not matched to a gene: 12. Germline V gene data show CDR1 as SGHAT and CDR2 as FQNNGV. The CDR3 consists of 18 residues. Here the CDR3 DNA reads TGTGCCAGCAGCCCCCGCGACACAGGGGGGGTCTCTGGAAACACCATATATTTT. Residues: CASSPRDTGGVSGNTIYF. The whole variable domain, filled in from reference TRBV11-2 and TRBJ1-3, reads EAGVAQSPRYKIIEKRQSVAFWCNPISGHATLYWYQQILGQGPKLLIQFQNNGVVDDSQLPKDRFSAERLKGVDSTLKIQPAKLEDSAVYLCASSPRDTGGVSGNTIYFGEGSWLTVV.

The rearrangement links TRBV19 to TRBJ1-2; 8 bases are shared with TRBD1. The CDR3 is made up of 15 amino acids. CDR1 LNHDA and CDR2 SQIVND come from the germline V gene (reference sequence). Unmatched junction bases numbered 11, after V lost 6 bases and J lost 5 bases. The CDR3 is CASRNDRGYSYGYTF. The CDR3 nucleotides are TGTGCCAGTAGAAACGACAGGGGCTATTCGTATGGCTACACCTTC.

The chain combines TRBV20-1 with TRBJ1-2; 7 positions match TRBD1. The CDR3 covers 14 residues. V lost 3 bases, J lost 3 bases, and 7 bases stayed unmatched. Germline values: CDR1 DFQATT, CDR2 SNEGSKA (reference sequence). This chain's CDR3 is CSASETGVYYGYTF. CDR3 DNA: TGCAGTGCTAGTGAAACAGGGGTCTACTATGGCTACACCTTC.